The entry below describes one TCR beta chain. Repertoires were generated with immunoSEQ multiplex PCR, while TCRdb's copy carries only in-frame clones and drops some. The table shows tens of thousands of clones, with 75% to 95% occurring only once. This sample is drawn from a study of control samples from healthy donors and cancer patients. The sequence derives from a man over 45 in good health. Input material: blood.

The CDR3 bases are TGTGCCAGCAGAGTTAGGACAGCAGGAGGTCCCCAGCATTTT. It translates to CASRVRTAGGPQHF. The chain links TRBV6-5 to TRBJ1-5; maybe TRBD1 (6 bases). Germline lookup yields CDR1 MNHEY and CDR2 SVGAGI. The CDR3 consists of 14 residues. The V and J ends lost 6 bases and 10 bases respectively, with 19 bases between them.